The T cell receptor (beta chain) under discussion was sequenced for a study of blood T cells in healthy people across ages. Sample-barcoded 5' priming and a J-beta primer mix drove a second PCR of 7 to 11 cycles. MiXCR was run by TCRdb on the 5' RACE reads, yielding one entry per CDR3 protein. The repertoire holds some 1.5 million distinct CDR3 sequences, with 28% as singletons. There are 15 residues in the CDR3. Germline lookup yields CDR1 SEHNR and CDR2 FQNEAQ (reference sequence). The V end lost 4 bases, the J end lost 3 bases, and 16 bases lay between the germline ends. The receptor comes from a woman in her twenties or thirties in good health. Sequenced input: blood. The J gene is TRBJ2-7, the V gene TRBV7-9; TRBD2 might be the D (5 bases). The CDR3 nucleotides read TGTGCCAGCAGCTCATGCCGGGGTTTATTCTACGAGCAGTACTTC. It codes for CASSSCRGLFYEQYF.